This TCR beta chain came from a study of blood T cells in healthy people across ages. Study results and caveats: Strong correlation linked observed beta diversity and percent naive T cells.

In germline, CDR1 is SGHAT, CDR2 FQNNGV. Trimming removed 4 bases at V and 4 bases at J, with 8 bases between. This CDR3 is built from 13 residues. The second PCR ran about 6 to 12 cycles with a sample-barcoded 5' primer and J-beta primers. Through a template-switch adaptor with 12 random nucleotides, each cDNA molecule received a tag. Using its own MiXCR run on the 5' RACE reads, TCRdb lists one record per CDR3 protein. The sample yields 600,000 to 800,000 distinct CDR3 sequences, under 25% seen once. A word on this clonotype: The antigen is not known.

The genes are TRBV11-2 and TRBJ1-5, with D uncertain. The receptor was isolated from a man in his sixties or seventies in good health. Input material: blood. CDR3 sequence reads: CASSYNENQPQHF. For the CDR3, the DNA is TGTGCCAGCAGCTACAACGAGAATCAGCCCCAGCATTTT.